The rows below give T cell receptor beta chains drawn from one sample of a study of Ad26.COV2.S vaccination and SARS-CoV-2 variants. Data came from immunoSEQ multiplex PCR; TCRdb stores just in-frame clones and leaves some out. Of 400,000 or so clones listed, roughly nine tenths were seen once; the top ten hold roughly 3.2%. Source: peripheral blood, taken in a trial of Ad26.COV2.S vaccine versus placebo. The receptors come from a person aged 18 to 59 who received the Ad26.COV2.S COVID-19 vaccine or a placebo. The conserved cysteine and the conserved F or W are not part of the CDR3 here. For some rows the clone size is stated as once, few or many, or as a class when expanded; others skip it.

CDR3aa	abundance	v_gene	j_gene
AWSAGLASTDTQY	.	TRBV30	TRBJ2-3
ASSLSVGDTQY	once	TRBV5-4	TRBJ2-3
ASSDVGGHHGSPLH	.	TRBV6-1	TRBJ1-6
ASSWGGTGEFQPQH	.	TRBV6-6	TRBJ1-5
ASSRTDNTEAF	.	TRBV4-2	TRBJ1-1
ASSQDSGGEETQY	.	TRBV4-2	TRBJ2-5
ASSLGTSGEEF	.	TRBV7-6	TRBJ2-1
ASGENTEAF	.	TRBV30	TRBJ1-1
ASSTGVVYGYT	.	TRBV12-3/TRBV12-4	TRBJ1-2
ASSYNSGYT	once	TRBV6-2/TRBV6-3	TRBJ1-2
ASSQELAGGREQF	.	TRBV14	TRBJ2-1
ASRVQGGSNYGYT	.	TRBV7-9	TRBJ1-2
ASSLVSPLLAGGDNEQF	.	TRBV7-2	TRBJ2-1
SASGTSGVRKETQY	once	TRBV20-1	TRBJ2-5
ATSGTGGLETQY	.	TRBV24-1	TRBJ2-5
AISERLLNTEAF	.	TRBV10-3	TRBJ1-1
ASSLSAHVYGYT	few	TRBV27	TRBJ1-2
ASSLGQRSGTEAF	.	TRBV5-1	TRBJ1-1
ASSLTGIWGYT	.	TRBV11-2	TRBJ1-2
ASSLYRVNLNTEAF	.	TRBV5-6	TRBJ1-1
ASRAGLAGGSSSYEQY	.	TRBV11-2	TRBJ2-7
SATRQQKAF	.	TRBV20-1	TRBJ1-1
ASATGSSYNEQF	.	TRBV27	TRBJ2-1
ASGDRDYQPQH	.	TRBV6-6	TRBJ1-5
ASSYSETQY	.	TRBV6-5	TRBJ2-5
ASSQDGGTDTQY	.	TRBV4-1	TRBJ2-3
AWSGGLATEAF	once	TRBV30	TRBJ1-1
ASSRRGYYEQY	.	TRBV11-1	TRBJ2-7